This TCR beta chain was sequenced during a study of vaccination and CD4 T cells after COVID-19. This CDR3 contains 17 residues. V lost 3 bases and J 3 bases, leaving 15 bases between the germline ends. CDR1 and CDR2 from the germline V gene are SGHVS and FNYEAQ. For this clonotype: Its antigen is not identified.

As to treatment: approximately 11-day PBMC culture with coronavirus spike peptide pools or control peptides (ViraFEST assay). An Oncomine TCR Beta short-read assay was used to sequence the DNA from cultured CD4+ T cells. TCRdb re-derived calls from the PCR reads in MiXCR, one entry per CDR3 protein. Of more than 9,500 distinct CDR3 sequences detected, roughly half appear once; the ten largest clones hold 15% to 20%. The TCR was taken from a human donor with COVID-19. The V call is TRBV7-6, the J call TRBJ2-6, with D perhaps matching TRBD1 (6 bases). The source material was cultured CD4+ T cells from blood, sampled after SARS-CoV-2 vaccination. CDR3 bases: TGTGCCAGCAGCTTCGGGACAACCTACGGTGGGGCCAACGTCCTGACTTTC. Translated, it gives CASSFGTTYGGANVLTF. Looking up the rest from reference TRBV7-6 and TRBJ2-6 gives the full variable domain: GAGVSQSPRYKVTKRGQDVALRCDPISGHVSLYWYRQALGQGPEFLTYFNYEAQQDKSGLPNDRFSAERPEGSISTLTIQRTEQRDSAMYRCASSFGTTYGGANVLTFGAGSRLTVL.